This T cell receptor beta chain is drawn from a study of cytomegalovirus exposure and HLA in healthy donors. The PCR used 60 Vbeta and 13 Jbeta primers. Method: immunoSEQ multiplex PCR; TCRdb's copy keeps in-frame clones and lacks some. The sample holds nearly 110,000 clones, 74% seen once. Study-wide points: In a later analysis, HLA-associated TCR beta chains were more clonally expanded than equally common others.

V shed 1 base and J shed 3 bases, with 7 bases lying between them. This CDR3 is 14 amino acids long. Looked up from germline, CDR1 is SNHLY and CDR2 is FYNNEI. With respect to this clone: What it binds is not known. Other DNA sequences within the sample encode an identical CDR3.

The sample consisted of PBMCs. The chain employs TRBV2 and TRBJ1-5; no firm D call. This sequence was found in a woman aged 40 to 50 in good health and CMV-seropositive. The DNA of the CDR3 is TGTGCCAGCAGTGAAGGGAGGACCAATCAGCCCCAGCATTTT. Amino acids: CASSEGRTNQPQHF. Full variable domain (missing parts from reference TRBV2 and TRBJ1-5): EPEVTQTPSHQVTQMGQEVILRCVPISNHLYFYWYRQILGQKVEFLVSFYNNEISEKSEIFDDQFSVERPDGSNFTLKIRSTKLEDSAMYFCASSEGRTNQPQHFGDGTRLSIL.